This TCR beta chain was recovered during a study of OX40 agonist ivuxolimab in advanced cancers. Study as a whole: Aged about 23 to 90 with a mean of roughly 65 years, they were around 83% male.

The protocol was immunoSEQ multiplex PCR, while the TCRdb copy is restricted to in-frame clones and leaves out a portion. There are 9,500 to 14,000 clones in the sample; approximately 80% occur only once, and roughly 10% lies in the top ten. This CDR3 region has 13 residues. The V end lost 2 bases, the J end lost 2 bases, and 7 bases lay between the germline ends. Germline V gene data show CDR1 as SGHAT and CDR2 as FQDESV (reference sequence). The gene calls are TRBV11-1 and TRBJ2-7; D is unresolved. This specimen was CD4+ or CD8+ T cells sorted from blood, taken in a trial of the OX40 agonist ivuxolimab. The source of this sequence is an adult with an advanced solid tumor such as melanoma, head and neck, liver or kidney cancer. CDR3 DNA: TGTGCCAGCAGCTTAAGTCAGGCCTACGAGCAGTACTTC. Amino acids: CASSLSQAYEQYF.